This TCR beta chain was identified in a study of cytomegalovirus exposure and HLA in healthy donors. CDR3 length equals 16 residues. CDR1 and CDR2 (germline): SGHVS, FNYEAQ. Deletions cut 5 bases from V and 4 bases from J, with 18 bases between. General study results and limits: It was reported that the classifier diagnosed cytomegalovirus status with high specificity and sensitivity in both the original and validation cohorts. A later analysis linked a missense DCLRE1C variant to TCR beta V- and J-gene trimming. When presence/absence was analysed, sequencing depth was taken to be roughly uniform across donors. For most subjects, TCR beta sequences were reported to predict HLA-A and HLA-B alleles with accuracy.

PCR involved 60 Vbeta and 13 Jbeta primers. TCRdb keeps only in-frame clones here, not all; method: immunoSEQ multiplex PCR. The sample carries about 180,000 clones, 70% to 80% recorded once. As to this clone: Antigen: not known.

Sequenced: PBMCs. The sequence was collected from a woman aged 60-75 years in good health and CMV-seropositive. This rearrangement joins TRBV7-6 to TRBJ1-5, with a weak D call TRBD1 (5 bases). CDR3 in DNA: TGTGCCAGCAGCGCCCTCCAAGGGGTTCGTAATCAGCCCCAGCATTTT. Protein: CASSALQGVRNQPQHF. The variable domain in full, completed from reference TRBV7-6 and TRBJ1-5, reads GAGVSQSPRYKVTKRGQDVALRCDPISGHVSLYWYRQALGQGPEFLTYFNYEAQQDKSGLPNDRFSAERPEGSISTLTIQRTEQRDSAMYRCASSALQGVRNQPQHFGDGTRLSIL.